One and the same sample provided the 20 T cell receptor beta chains below, sequenced in a study of CD8 T cells in Susac syndrome. Reverse transcription of about 0.5 to 1 ug RNA used random hexamers. Each CDR3 protein gets one entry after TCRdb re-called the immunoSEQ multiplex PCR reads with MiXCR. Among 150,000 to 200,000 distinct CDR3 sequences listed, around 96% were seen once. The sample was CD4+ T cells from PBMCs. The receptors were gathered from a human donor in good health.

This chain links TRBV14 with TRBJ2-7; tentatively, D is TRBD1 (6 bases). V lost 1 base, J lost 10 bases, and 17 bases lay in between. Germline loops: CDR1 SGHDN, CDR2 FVKESK. The CDR3 contains 14 residues. The CDR3 DNA sequence: TGTGCCAGCAGCCAAGCCCAGAACAGGGCCCACCAGTACTTC. Translated, it gives CASSQAQNRAHQYF.

The chain carries TRBV7-3 and TRBJ2-2; D not resolved. Trimming took off 4 bases at V and 8 bases at J, with 17 bases between the two ends. Germline lookup yields CDR1 SGHTA and CDR2 FQGTGA. The CDR3 loop spans 15 amino acids. The CDR3 coding sequence is TGTGCCAGCAGCTCGCCTGACGGTACTGGGGGGGAGCTGTTTTTT. Protein product: CASSSPDGTGGELFF.

V is TRBV6-2 or TRBV6-3 and J is TRBJ1-2, with D possibly TRBD1 on 6 matching bases. Germline CDR1 reads MNHEY; CDR2 reads SVGEGT. The CDR3 has 15 residues. Trimming removed 4 bases from V and 3 bases from J, with 15 bases in between. The CDR3 is CASSFDRMGDYGYTF. Written as DNA, the CDR3 is TGTGCCAGCAGTTTTGACAGGATGGGTGACTATGGCTACACCTTC.

The chain uses TRBV12-3 or TRBV12-4 and TRBJ2-1; 10 bases fit TRBD2. V lost 6 bases, J lost 5 bases, and 7 bases stayed unmatched. This CDR3 region has 15 residues. CDR3: CASSRAGGPHNEQFF. The CDR3 DNA follows: TGTGCCAGCAGCCGAGCGGGGGGGCCGCACAATGAGCAGTTCTTC.

V is TRBV15 and J is TRBJ1-5; the D is unclear. This CDR3 region has 17 residues. Looked up from germline, CDR1 is LNHNV and CDR2 is YYDKDF (reference sequence). The V end was cut by 0 bases, the J end by 2 bases, with 14 bases between. CDR3 protein: CATSRDALWAGNQPQHF. As DNA, the CDR3 is TGTGCCACCAGCAGAGATGCGTTATGGGCAGGCAATCAGCCCCAGCATTTT.

V and J are TRBV6-5 and TRBJ2-1; 10 bases map to TRBD1. This CDR3 is built from 12 residues. Losses at the gene ends were 6 bases for V and 15 bases for J; bases not matched to a gene: 8. Germline V gives CDR1 MNHEY, CDR2 SVGAGI. The CDR3 loop reads CASSQTGGERFF. DNA of the CDR3: TGTGCCAGCAGCCAGACAGGGGGCGAACGGTTCTTC.

The rearrangement links TRBV5-1 to TRBJ1-2; the D gene is possibly TRBD1 (5 bases). This CDR3 is 16 amino acids long. The germline CDR1 and CDR2 sequences are SGHRS and YFSETQ. V was pared by 0 bases and J by 4 bases, with 16 bases between. The CDR3 here is CASSLGFSQGTYGYTF. CDR3 bases: TGCGCCAGCAGCTTGGGATTCAGCCAGGGTACCTATGGCTACACCTTC. The full variable domain, with the rest looked up from reference TRBV5-1 and TRBJ1-2, is KAGVTQTPRYLIKTRGQQVTLSCSPISGHRSVSWYQQTPGQGLQFLFEYFSETQRNKGNFPGRFSGRQFSNSRSEMNVSTLELGDSALYLCASSLGFSQGTYGYTFGSGTRLTVV.

The chain carries TRBV2 and TRBJ2-5, with D perhaps being TRBD1 or TRBD2 (5 bases each). This CDR3 has 14 residues. Germline V lookup: CDR1 SNHLY, CDR2 FYNNEI. V was pared by 5 bases and J by 0 bases, with 10 bases between. The chain's CDR3 is CASSKGPNQETQYF. For the CDR3, the DNA is TGTGCCAGCAGTAAGGGACCGAACCAAGAGACCCAGTACTTC.

The chain couples TRBV19 to TRBJ1-1; unclear D gene. The CDR3 extends over 15 amino acids. Trimming shortened V by 0 bases and J by 5 bases, and 13 bases separated the two germline ends. Germline lookup yields CDR1 LNHDA and CDR2 SQIVND (reference sequence). For the CDR3, the DNA is TGTGCCAGTAGTATAGATCGGAGAATAGGAACTGAAGCTTTCTTT. Translation: CASSIDRRIGTEAFF. The full variable domain, its missing parts supplied by reference TRBV19 and TRBJ1-1, is DGGITQSPKYLFRKEGQNVTLSCEQNLNHDAMYWYRQDPGQGLRLIYYSQIVNDFQKGDIAEGYSVSREKKESFPLTVTSAQKNPTAFYLCASSIDRRIGTEAFFGQGTRLTVV.

The chain carries TRBV3-1 and TRBJ1-1; TRBD1 matches 9 bases. V lost 2 bases to trimming and J lost 6 bases; unmatched junction nucleotides: 10. Per germline, CDR1 LGHDT and CDR2 YNNKEL (reference sequence). This CDR3 spans 16 amino acids. CDR3 nucleotide sequence: TGTGCCAGCAGCCAAACTCGGGACAGGGCGATGGCTGAAGCTTTCTTT. This sequence encodes CASSQTRDRAMAEAFF.

The chain is built from TRBV6-2 or TRBV6-3 and TRBJ1-5; tentative D call: TRBD1 (5 bases). Germline CDR1 is MNHEY and CDR2 is SVGEGT. The CDR3 has 11 residues. Trimming shortened V by 5 bases and J by 8 bases, and 7 bases separated the two germline ends. The CDR3 is CASSQGEPQHF. CDR3 DNA sequence: TGTGCCAGCAGTCAGGGTGAGCCCCAGCATTTT.

The rearrangement uses TRBV15 and TRBJ1-5; 8 bases match TRBD1. Germline V gene lookup returns CDR1 LNHNV and CDR2 YYDKDF (reference sequence). With 4 bases clipped from V and 1 base from J, the junction kept 6 bases outside the gene matches. This CDR3 comprises 16 residues. The DNA for the CDR3 is TGTGCCACCAGCAAAGTCTACAGGGGGAGCAATCAGCCCCAGCATTTT. It translates to CATSKVYRGSNQPQHF.

The V gene is TRBV30, the J gene TRBJ1-2; possibly TRBD1 for D (5 bases). Germline V gene data show CDR1 as GTSNPN and CDR2 as SVGIG (reference sequence). The V gene lost 1 base and the J gene lost 8 bases, with 14 bases spanning the gap. CDR3 size: 13 residues. The DNA of the CDR3 is TGTGCCTGGAGTGAACGGCAGGGAGAGGGCTACACCTTC. Residues: CAWSERQGEGYTF. Using reference TRBV30 and TRBJ1-2 for the parts outside the CDR3, the full variable domain is SQTIHQWPATLVQPVGSPLSLECTVEGTSNPNLYWYRQAAGRGLQLLFYSVGIGQISSEVPQNLSASRPQDRQFILSSKKLLLSDSGFYLCAWSERQGEGYTFGSGTRLTVV.

This clonotype was seen a handful of times. The rearrangement links TRBV3-1 to TRBJ2-4, with TRBD1 as a possible D gene (6 bases). V lost 0 bases and J 0 bases, leaving 6 bases between the germline ends. The CDR3 covers 15 residues. Germline CDR1 and CDR2: LGHDT and YNNKEL (reference sequence). CDR3 amino acids: CASSQDRGAKNIQYF. The CDR3 DNA sequence: TGTGCCAGCAGCCAAGACAGGGGAGCCAAAAACATTCAGTACTTC.

This clonotype came up once. J is TRBJ2-5 and V is TRBV10-3; the D is unclear. Germline V gene lookup returns CDR1 ENHRY and CDR2 SYGVKD. The CDR3 sequence is 11 residues long. V was cut by 4 bases and J by 5 bases, with 5 bases left in between. The CDR3 bases are TGTGCCATCAGTGCCAAGGAGACCCAGTACTTC. Translation: CAISAKETQYF.

The CDR3: CSSSRKHQPQHF. The CDR3 nucleotides read TGCAGTTCTTCCCGGAAACATCAGCCCCAGCATTTT. V gene TRBV20-1 combines with J gene TRBJ1-5; unclear D gene. Germline CDR1 and CDR2: DFQATT and SNEGSKA (reference sequence). V was trimmed by 8 bases and J by 5 bases, leaving 13 bases between them. This CDR3 has 12 amino acids.

The genes are TRBV5-4 and TRBJ2-3, with 13 bases matching TRBD2. This CDR3 is built from 16 residues. CDR1 SGHNT and CDR2 YYREEE come from the germline V gene (reference sequence). The V and J ends lost 5 bases and 2 bases, in that order; junction bases with no gene match: 5. The CDR3 spells CASRRLAGGVTDTQYF. CDR3 DNA: TGTGCCAGCAGGCGACTAGCGGGGGGCGTCACAGATACGCAGTATTTT.

This clonotype was counted once. The V call is TRBV12-3 or TRBV12-4, the J call TRBJ2-5; TRBD1 agrees at 10 bases. The V segment lost 6 bases and the J segment 6 bases; nucleotides outside the gene matches: 10. This CDR3 contains 15 residues. The CDR3 is CASSLGQGVGKTQYF. In DNA, the CDR3 is TGTGCCAGCAGCCTCGGACAGGGGGTAGGAAAGACCCAGTACTTC.

The chain has TRBV20-1 and TRBJ1-4, with TRBD1 matching over 10 bases. The CDR3 has 14 residues. Germline assignment: CDR1 DFQATT and CDR2 SNEGSKA (reference sequence). The V gene end was trimmed by 2 bases and the J gene end by 5 bases; junction bases not matched to a gene: 2. The CDR3 DNA is TGCAGTGCTAGAAGGGACAGGGGAAATGAAAAACTGTTTTTT. The encoded protein is CSARRDRGNEKLFF.

V gene TRBV27 combines with J gene TRBJ2-7, with D unresolved. The V gene's germline CDR1 is MNHEY and CDR2 SMNVEV (reference sequence). The V gene lost 6 bases and the J gene lost 0 bases, with 6 bases spanning the gap. This CDR3 has 12 amino acids. As DNA, the CDR3 is TGTGCCAGCAGCGAAAACTCCTACGAGCAGTACTTC. As protein: CASSENSYEQYF.